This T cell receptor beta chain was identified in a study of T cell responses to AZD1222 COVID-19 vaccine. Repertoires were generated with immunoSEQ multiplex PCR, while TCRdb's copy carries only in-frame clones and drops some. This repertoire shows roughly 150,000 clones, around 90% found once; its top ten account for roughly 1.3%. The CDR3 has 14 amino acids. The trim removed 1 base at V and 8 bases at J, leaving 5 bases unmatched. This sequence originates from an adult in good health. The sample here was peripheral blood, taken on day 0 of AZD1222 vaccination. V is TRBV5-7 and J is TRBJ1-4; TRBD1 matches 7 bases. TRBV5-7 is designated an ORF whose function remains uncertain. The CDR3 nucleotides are TGTGCCAGCAGCTTGAACAGGGGAAGAGAAAAACTGTTTTTT. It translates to CASSLNRGREKLFF.